The clone carrying this T cell receptor (beta chain) was recorded at least ten times. Its antigen is unidentified. The sample comes from a study of early T cells in non-severe SARS-CoV-2 infection. Study-wide context: Alpha and beta chains were unpaired, from unsorted whole-blood bulk RNA. Study outcomes and limitations: Missing private and CD4 specificities, VDJdb matching favored anti-spike CD8 responses.

Molecules of cDNA were individually given unique molecular identifiers that were attached to them. Each CDR3 protein is one row after TCRdb ran MiXCR on the 5' RACE reads. The sample has 37,000 or so distinct CDR3 sequences; approximately 6.1% are singletons. Germline V CDR1 and CDR2: MNHEY, SVGAGI. The CDR3 totals 14 residues. V gave up 4 bases and J gave up 5 bases; unmatched junction bases: 5. The specimen sequenced was whole blood. The sequence was obtained from an adult who was a healthcare worker with PCR-confirmed SARS-CoV-2 infection or an uninfected control (not recorded which). This chain uses TRBV6-5 with TRBJ1-1; 9 positions agree with TRBD1. CDR3: CASSSLDRGTEAFF. The DNA of the CDR3 is TGTGCCAGCAGTTCCTTGGACAGGGGTACTGAAGCTTTCTTT.